The 25 T cell receptor beta chains below all came from one sample that was sequenced in a study of control samples from healthy donors and cancer patients. Clones were sequenced by immunoSEQ multiplex PCR, and TCRdb holds only the in-frame ones, with some missing. The sample yields about 30,000 clones, approximately 79% seen once. The sample taken for sequencing was PBMCs. The receptor set was obtained from a man aged 55 to 70 with head and neck cancer.

V gene TRBV19 combines with J gene TRBJ1-5; D might be TRBD1 (6 bases). Germline V gene lookup returns CDR1 LNHDA and CDR2 SQIVND (reference sequence). The ends were cut back, 5 bases at V and 11 bases at J, with 25 bases in the middle. The CDR3 consists of 16 residues. The CDR3, as DNA: TGTGCCAGTAGTGATGGGGGGCGACGGGGCTTCGTAGCCCAGCATTTT. This sequence encodes CASSDGGRRGFVAQHF.

The chain joins TRBV28 to TRBJ1-2; D unclear. Germline CDR1 and CDR2: MDHEN and SYDVKM. This CDR3 comprises 11 residues. Trimming stripped 2 bases from V and 7 bases from J, with 5 bases between. CDR3 amino acids: CASSLMGGYTF. The CDR3 DNA reads TGTGCCAGCAGTTTAATGGGTGGCTACACCTTC.

The rearrangement joins TRBV19 to TRBJ1-5; no reliable D call. Trimming shortened V by 9 bases and J by 1 base, and 13 bases separated the two germline ends. The CDR3 is 14 amino acids. Germline CDR1 LNHDA, CDR2 SQIVND (reference sequence). CDR3 sequence: CASLREESNQPQHF. The CDR3 nucleotides read TGTGCCAGCCTCCGGGAGGAGAGCAATCAGCCCCAGCATTTT.

The J gene is TRBJ2-3, the V gene TRBV21-1. TRBV21-1 has pseudogene status. CDR3 length: 15 amino acids. The CDR3 sequence: CANSADGPTRDTQYF. The CDR3 nucleotides are TGTGCCAACTCCGCCGACGGGCCTACACGGGATACGCAGTATTTT.

The rearrangement joins TRBV14 to TRBJ1-3; D ambiguous. Germline V gene lookup returns CDR1 SGHDN and CDR2 FVKESK. CDR3 length equals 15 residues. V was clipped by 3 bases and J by 1 base, with 10 bases between them. The DNA for the CDR3 is TGTGCCAGCAGCCAGGATCGTCTTTCTGGAAACACCATATATTTT. This gives the protein CASSQDRLSGNTIYF.

V usage is TRBV7-2 and J usage is TRBJ1-2; D ambiguous. Between the trimmed V and J ends, which lost 5 bases and 4 bases, there was a span of 20 bases. CDR3 size: 16 residues. Germline CDR1 reads SGHTA; CDR2 reads FQGNSA. The CDR3 loop is CASSGILGQASYGYTF. The CDR3 DNA sequence: TGTGCCAGCAGCGGAATACTCGGCCAGGCAAGCTATGGCTACACCTTC. Based on the CDR3 plus reference TRBV7-2 and TRBJ1-2, the full variable domain is GAGVSQSPSNKVTEKGKDVELRCDPISGHTALYWYRQSLGQGLEFLIYFQGNSAPDKSGLPSDRFSAERTGGSVSTLTIQRTQQEDSAVYLCASSGILGQASYGYTFGSGTRLTVV.

The genes are TRBV2 and TRBJ1-3, with TRBD1 matching 9 bases. The CDR3 runs 14 residues. V lost 1 base, J lost 6 bases, and 1 base stayed unmatched. The germline gives CDR1 SNHLY, CDR2 FYNNEI. This chain's CDR3 is CASSEDRGLNTIYF. Here the CDR3 DNA reads TGTGCCAGCAGTGAAGACAGGGGGCTAAACACCATATATTTT.

This sequence joins TRBV18 and TRBJ2-2, with 8 bases fitting TRBD1. Germline V gene data show CDR1 as KGHSH and CDR2 as LQKENI. The CDR3 sequence is 16 residues long. With 3 bases clipped from V and 1 base from J, the junction kept 4 bases outside the gene matches. The CDR3 is CASSPRGQGNTGELFF. The CDR3 DNA reads TGTGCCAGCTCACCTCGCGGACAGGGGAACACCGGGGAGCTGTTTTTT.

The rearrangement joins TRBV7-9 to TRBJ1-4, with a possible D match to TRBD1 (6 bases). The CDR3 is 14 residues long. Germline lookup yields CDR1 SEHNR and CDR2 FQNEAQ (reference sequence). V was clipped by 1 base and J by 4 bases, with 7 bases between them. CDR3 loop: CASSLGQDNEKLFF. CDR3 bases: TGTGCCAGCAGCTTAGGACAGGATAATGAAAAACTGTTTTTT.

The CDR3 nucleotides are TGTGCCACCAGCAGAGGTGGAGGGCCCTCTGGGGTCTACGAGCAGTACTTC. Protein sequence: CATSRGGGPSGVYEQYF. The gene calls are TRBV15 and TRBJ2-5; D is perhaps TRBD2 (6 bases). The J call may not be correct, given that the DNA end is closer to TRBJ2-7. The germline V gene has CDR1 LNHNV and CDR2 YYDKDF (reference sequence). CDR3 length equals 17 residues.

The V and J genes are TRBV2 and TRBJ1-2; D gene unclear. The CDR3 is 15 residues long. CDR1 SNHLY and CDR2 FYNNEI come from the germline V gene. V lost 5 bases to trimming and J lost 1 base, with 14 bases between them. The CDR3 here is CASSLGGFGNYGYTF. The CDR3 coding sequence is TGTGCCAGCAGTTTGGGCGGGTTTGGTAACTATGGCTACACCTTC. Combining the CDR3 with reference TRBV2 and TRBJ1-2 gives the whole variable domain EPEVTQTPSHQVTQMGQEVILRCVPISNHLYFYWYRQILGQKVEFLVSFYNNEISEKSEIFDDQFSVERPDGSNFTLKIRSTKLEDSAMYFCASSLGGFGNYGYTFGSGTRLTVV.

This clone was counted only a few times. V gene TRBV19 combines with J gene TRBJ2-7; D not certain. Germline CDR1 is LNHDA and CDR2 is SQIVND (reference sequence). This CDR3 comprises 13 residues. Trimming removed 4 bases from V and 7 bases from J, with 14 bases in between. The CDR3 nucleotides read TGTGCCAGTAGTAGGTGGAACACCGGGGAGCAGTACTTC. It translates to CASSRWNTGEQYF.

The chain couples TRBV7-2 to TRBJ1-5; D ambiguous. Germline lookup yields CDR1 SGHTA and CDR2 FQGNSA. Trimming pared 7 bases from V and 1 base from J, leaving 8 bases between. There are 13 residues in the CDR3. The CDR3, as DNA: TGTGCCAGCACCGGGTCCAGCAATCAGCCCCAGCATTTT. Protein product: CASTGSSNQPQHF.

In DNA form, the CDR3 reads TGTGCCAGCAACAGGAGGTTCGTGGAGCCCCAGCATTTT. It specifies CASNRRFVEPQHF. V gene TRBV28 combines with J gene TRBJ1-5; possible D gene TRBD1, 5 bases. Germline loops: CDR1 MDHEN, CDR2 SYDVKM. Trimming stripped 7 bases from V and 8 bases from J, with 15 bases between. The CDR3 loop spans 13 amino acids.

The chain carries TRBV28 and TRBJ2-5; the match to TRBD1 covers 7 bases. The CDR3 spans 14 residues. CDR1 MDHEN and CDR2 SYDVKM come from the germline V gene. V shed 4 bases and J 3 bases; nucleotides not matched to a gene: 5. This chain's CDR3 is CASSSSRGKETQYF. CDR3 bases: TGTGCCAGCAGTTCCAGCAGGGGGAAAGAGACCCAGTACTTC. Supplemented by reference TRBV28 and TRBJ2-5, the full variable domain reads DVKVTQSSRYLVKRTGEKVFLECVQDMDHENMFWYRQDPGLGLRLIYFSYDVKMKEKGDIPEGYSVSREKKERFSLILESASTNQTSMYLCASSSSRGKETQYFGPGTRLLVL.

The rearrangement joins TRBV11-2 to TRBJ1-4; D gene uncertain. V was shortened by 1 base and J by 11 bases, with 5 bases between the two germline ends. Germline V lookup: CDR1 SGHAT, CDR2 FQNNGV. CDR3 length equals 11 residues. In nucleotides, the CDR3 is TGTGCCAGCAGCTTAGGGGCTAAACTGTTTTTT. It specifies CASSLGAKLFF.

The chain has TRBV24-1 and TRBJ1-5; 9 bases are a match to TRBD1. The J segment lost 3 bases and the V segment lost 4 bases, leaving 3 bases of the junction unmatched. Germline V gene sequence: CDR1 KGHDR, CDR2 SFDVKD. This CDR3 region has 15 residues. CDR3 nucleotides: TGTGCCACCAGTGAAGGACAGGGGTTCAATCAGCCCCAGCATTTT. Translation gives CATSEGQGFNQPQHF.

This chain uses TRBV27 with TRBJ2-7; D gene uncertain. The germline V gene has CDR1 MNHEY and CDR2 SMNVEV (reference sequence). This CDR3 comprises 15 residues. V shed 5 bases and J shed 0 bases, with 14 bases lying between them. CDR3 bases: TGTGCCAGCAGTAGAATCTTCTCGTACTCCTACGAGCAGTACTTC. Protein product: CASSRIFSYSYEQYF.

The rearrangement joins TRBV7-8 to TRBJ2-3; the D is unclear. This CDR3 is built from 14 residues. V dropped 1 base and J dropped 1 base, with 6 bases sitting between them. Germline CDR1 reads SGHVS; CDR2 reads FQNEAQ. The DNA of the CDR3 is TGTGCCAGCAGCTTAGTTGGGGGCACAGATACGCAGTATTTT. Amino acids: CASSLVGGTDTQYF.

The chain joins TRBV12-3 or TRBV12-4 to TRBJ1-1; D is uncertain. V was pared by 7 bases and J by 1 base, with 10 bases between. The CDR3 has 13 residues. The CDR3 sequence is CASTQQENTEAFF. The CDR3 nucleotides are TGTGCCAGCACGCAGCAGGAGAACACTGAAGCTTTCTTT.

This chain uses TRBV9 with TRBJ2-2; possibly TRBD1 or TRBD2 for D (5 bases each). The CDR3 covers 13 residues. Germline assignment: CDR1 SGDLS and CDR2 YYNGEE. Trimming left V 3 bases short and J 8 bases short, with 11 bases between. The CDR3 nucleotides are TGTGCCAGCAGCGGCGACAGAGGGGGGGAGCTGTTTTTT. This codes for CASSGDRGGELFF.

The gene calls are TRBV10-1 and TRBJ2-2, with 9 bases identical to TRBD2. Germline V gene sequence: CDR1 WNHNN, CDR2 SYGVQD (reference sequence). CDR3 length equals 15 residues. V shed 4 bases and J 7 bases; nucleotides not matched to a gene: 7. CDR3: CASSGDSGSGGELFF. The CDR3 DNA follows: TGCGCCAGCAGTGGGGATAGCGGGAGTGGCGGGGAGCTGTTTTTT.

The chain joins TRBV7-9 to TRBJ2-1; tentatively, D is TRBD1 (5 bases). The CDR3 is 17 residues long. The V gene lost 5 bases and the J gene lost 6 bases, with 23 bases spanning the gap. The V gene's germline CDR1 is SEHNR and CDR2 FQNEAQ (reference sequence). The CDR3 loop is CASSPSRQRGLSNEQFF. CDR3 in DNA: TGTGCCAGCAGCCCTTCCAGACAGCGAGGCCTCTCCAATGAGCAGTTCTTC.

The V gene is TRBV2, the J gene TRBJ2-1, with 13 bases lining up with TRBD2. V shed 6 bases, J shed 14 bases, and the junction held 10 bases outside the gene matches. CDR3 length equals 14 residues. Germline V gene lookup returns CDR1 SNHLY and CDR2 FYNNEI. This CDR3 is CASRAGTSGTHEFF. The CDR3 region has the DNA TGTGCCAGCAGGGCCGGGACTAGCGGGACCCATGAGTTCTTC.

Relative to its sample, this clone is medium-sized. This chain joins TRBV28 and TRBJ2-7; TRBD2 matches 10 bases. V lost 2 bases to trimming and J lost 6 bases; unmatched junction nucleotides: 7. The germline V gene has CDR1 MDHEN and CDR2 SYDVKM. The CDR3 is made up of 15 amino acids. CDR3 residues: CASSLASGRGIEQYF. The CDR3 coding sequence is TGTGCCAGCAGTTTAGCTAGCGGGAGAGGGATCGAGCAGTACTTC.